Listed below are T cell receptor beta chains from one sample, sequenced in a study of shared clonotypes between healthy human individuals. Some clones are missing from TCRdb's copy, which holds only in-frame ones; the method was immunoSEQ multiplex PCR. The sample includes hundreds of thousands of clones, 85% to 95% seen only once; the top ten take more than 20%. Sequencing was done on a sample of naive CD8+ T cells sorted from blood. The receptors here all came from a man under 40 in good health. CDR3s include the opening cysteine and the closing phenylalanine or tryptophan. Each record gives: D gene, V gene, clone size, J gene, CDR3 protein, CDR3 DNA. The D gene is left open where the match is weak. The listing skips clone size in some rows; elsewhere it reads once, few, many or a size class.

>NA|TRBV7-2|NA|TRBJ2-3
CASGPNTDTQYF
TGTGCCAGTGGACCTAACACAGATACGCAGTATTTT
>TRBD1|TRBV7-6|NA|TRBJ2-1
CASSRPTGTANNEQFF
TGTGCCAGCAGCCGCCCGACCGGGACAGCTAACAATGAGCAGTTCTTC
>TRBD2|TRBV15|NA|TRBJ2-1
CATSREWTSGYNEQFF
TGTGCCACCAGCAGAGAATGGACTAGCGGGTACAATGAGCAGTTCTTC
>TRBD1|TRBV5-5|NA|TRBJ1-2
CASSLGWDSADGYTF
TGTGCCAGCAGCTTGGGGTGGGACAGTGCGGATGGCTACACCTTC
>NA|TRBV10-1|NA|TRBJ2-5
CASSIAGAQETQYF
TGCGCCAGCAGTATTGCAGGGGCCCAAGAGACCCAGTACTTC
>TRBD1|TRBV7-9|once|TRBJ1-4
CASSLTSQGVDEKLFF
TGTGCCAGCAGCCTAACATCACAGGGGGTTGATGAAAAACTGTTTTTT
>TRBD1|TRBV7-9|NA|TRBJ1-2
CASSLGTGENYGYTF
TGTGCCAGCAGCTTAGGGACAGGAGAGAACTATGGCTACACCTTC
>NA|TRBV25-1|NA|TRBJ1-3
CASSEGKENTIYF
TGTGCCAGCAGTGAGGGAAAAGAAAACACCATATATTTT
>NA|TRBV9|NA|TRBJ1-1
CASSTQSNTEAFF
TGTGCCAGCAGCACTCAGTCGAACACTGAAGCTTTCTTT
>NA|TRBV27|NA|TRBJ1-3
CARKRSGEYYSGNTIYF
TGTGCGAGGAAGAGGAGCGGCGAATACTACTCTGGAAACACCATATATTTT
>NA|TRBV28|NA|TRBJ1-4
CASSLEGLREKLFF
TGTGCCAGCAGTTTGGAGGGGCTGCGGGAAAAACTGTTTTTT
>TRBD2|TRBV7-2|NA|TRBJ2-3
CASSGGLAGAPDTQYF
TGTGCCAGCAGCGGGGGACTAGCGGGAGCCCCAGATACGCAGTATTTT
>TRBD1|TRBV6-1|NA|TRBJ2-3
CASSVKTLTGLSTDTQYF
TGTGCCAGCAGTGTTAAGACCTTGACAGGGCTTAGCACAGATACGCAGTATTTT
>NA|TRBV5-4|NA|TRBJ1-5
CASSLVPNQPQHF
TGTGCCAGCAGCTTGGTGCCCAATCAGCCCCAGCATTTT
>NA|TRBV9|NA|TRBJ2-6
CASSVALGAANVLTF
TGTGCCAGCAGCGTAGCACTCGGGGCCGCCAACGTCCTGACTTTC
>NA|TRBV5-4|NA|TRBJ2-7
CASSSHGSSYEQYF
TGTGCCAGCAGCTCGCACGGGAGCTCCTACGAGCAGTACTTC
>NA|TRBV27|NA|TRBJ2-1
CASSPPGTNEQFF
TGTGCCAGCAGTCCTCCAGGGACCAATGAGCAGTTCTTC
>NA|TRBV7-8|NA|TRBJ2-3
CASRRGEGVTDTQYF
TGTGCCAGCAGAAGAGGAGAGGGGGTTACAGATACGCAGTATTTT
>NA|TRBV30|once|TRBJ1-1
CAWSALGGTEAFF
TGTGCCTGGAGCGCCCTCGGGGGAACTGAAGCTTTCTTT
>NA|TRBV4-1|NA|TRBJ2-2
CASSQDPRTMNTGELFF
TGCGCCAGCAGCCAAGATCCTCGGACAATGAACACCGGGGAGCTGTTTTTT
>NA|TRBV19|NA|TRBJ2-3
CASSIKTSTDTQYF
TGTGCCAGTAGTATCAAGACTAGCACAGATACGCAGTATTTT
>NA|TRBV28|NA|TRBJ2-1
CASSPRLRSYNEQFF
TGTGCCAGCAGTCCCCGACTGAGATCCTACAATGAGCAGTTCTTC
>NA|TRBV27|NA|TRBJ2-3
CASSLARATDTQYF
TGTGCCAGCAGTTTGGCCAGGGCAACAGATACGCAGTATTTT
>NA|TRBV5-1|NA|TRBJ2-3
CASSFRGGGATDTQYF
TGCGCCAGCAGCTTCCGAGGTGGGGGGGCCACAGATACGCAGTATTTT
>NA|TRBV9|few|TRBJ1-3
CASSPAPGNTIYF
TGTGCCAGCAGCCCAGCCCCTGGAAACACCATATATTTT
>TRBD2|TRBV4-1|NA|TRBJ2-1
CASSPGLAGGTYNEQFF
TGCGCCAGCAGCCCGGGACTAGCGGGAGGCACCTACAATGAGCAGTTCTTC
>TRBD2|TRBV28|once|TRBJ2-1
CASSLPGLAVIHNEQFF
TGTGCCAGCAGTTTACCCGGGCTAGCGGTGATTCACAATGAGCAGTTCTTC
>NA|TRBV25-1|NA|TRBJ2-1
CASSRPGNNEQFF
TGTGCCAGCAGTCGCCCAGGGAATAATGAGCAGTTCTTC
>NA|TRBV21-1|NA|TRBJ2-3
CASSKTDDRMTTDTQYF
TGTGCCAGCAGCAAAACGGACGACAGGATGACAACAGATACGCAGTATTTT
>TRBD2|TRBV5-5|once|TRBJ2-7
CASSFIGAGGAYEQYF
TGTGCCAGCAGCTTCATTGGAGCGGGAGGCGCCTACGAGCAGTACTTC
>NA|TRBV5-1|NA|TRBJ1-2
CASSLAGPTPYGYTF
TGCGCCAGCAGCTTGGCTGGGCCCACACCCTATGGCTACACCTTC
>NA|TRBV7-9|NA|TRBJ1-2
CASSFDAAANYGYTF
TGTGCCAGCAGCTTCGACGCAGCGGCTAACTATGGCTACACCTTC
>NA|TRBV5-4|NA|TRBJ2-7
CASSLSGSSYEQYF
TGTGCCAGCAGCTTATCAGGGAGCTCCTACGAGCAGTACTTC
>TRBD1|TRBV28|NA|TRBJ2-5
CASSSTKWDRKETQYF
TGTGCCAGCAGTTCTACCAAATGGGACAGAAAAGAGACCCAGTACTTC
>TRBD2|TRBV11-3|NA|TRBJ2-1
CASSLDKTSGAEQFF
TGTGCCAGCAGCTTAGATAAGACTAGCGGGGCTGAGCAGTTCTTC
>TRBD1|TRBV18|NA|TRBJ2-7
CASSRQGYEQYF
TGTGCCAGCTCACGACAGGGGTACGAGCAGTACTTC
>NA|TRBV27|NA|TRBJ1-1
CASSLHYTNFESEAFF
TGTGCCAGCAGTCTGCATTACACCAATTTTGAATCTGAAGCTTTCTTT
>NA|TRBV12-5|NA|TRBJ2-1
CASGPGVNGYNEQFF
TGTGCTAGTGGCCCAGGGGTGAACGGCTACAATGAGCAGTTCTTC
>NA|TRBV10-1|few|TRBJ2-3
CASSADRFTDTQYF
TGCGCCAGCAGTGCGGACAGATTCACAGATACGCAGTATTTT
>TRBD2|TRBV5-4|once|TRBJ2-3
CASSLRTSRFGTDTQYF
TGTGCCAGCAGCTTAAGGACTAGTCGGTTCGGCACAGATACGCAGTATTTT
>NA|TRBV13|NA|TRBJ2-3
CASSLITDTQYF
TGTGCCAGCAGCTTGATCACAGATACGCAGTATTTT
>NA|TRBV10-3|NA|TRBJ2-7
CAISEPGASNEQYF
TGTGCCATCAGTGAGCCAGGGGCTAGCAACGAGCAGTACTTC
>TRBD1|TRBV7-9|NA|TRBJ1-2
CASSLGGDRDSYGYTF
TGTGCCAGCAGCTTAGGAGGGGACAGGGACAGCTATGGCTACACCTTC
>NA|TRBV5-6|NA|TRBJ2-7
CASSRPRGPSYEQYF
TGTGCCAGCAGCCGCCCCCGAGGGCCCTCCTACGAGCAGTACTTC
>TRBD2|TRBV27|once|TRBJ2-7
CASSFRSGRAWDEQYF
TGTGCCAGCAGTTTTAGGAGCGGGAGGGCCTGGGACGAGCAGTACTTC
>NA|TRBV28|NA|TRBJ2-7
CASSPRTTARGYEQYF
TGTGCCAGCAGTCCGAGGACAACCGCGAGGGGTTACGAGCAGTACTTC
>NA|TRBV11-2|NA|TRBJ2-2
CASSSHREGVRTGELFF
TGTGCCAGCAGCTCCCACAGGGAAGGGGTGAGGACCGGGGAGCTGTTTTTT
>TRBD1|TRBV7-9|NA|TRBJ1-1
CASSRRQGAFRLNTEAFF
TGTGCCAGCAGCAGAAGACAGGGGGCCTTTCGTTTGAACACTGAAGCTTTCTTT
>TRBD1|TRBV5-1|NA|TRBJ1-1
CASSLGQGPTEAFF
TGCGCCAGCAGCTTGGGACAGGGCCCGACTGAAGCTTTCTTT
>NA|TRBV11-3|NA|TRBJ2-1
CASSWTTAMKQFF
TGTGCCAGCAGCTGGACAACCGCAATGAAGCAGTTCTTC
>TRBD1|TRBV19|NA|TRBJ2-3
CAIRTGDLPEMADTQYF
TGTGCCATTAGGACAGGGGATTTACCCGAAATGGCAGATACGCAGTATTTT
>TRBD2|TRBV7-9|NA|TRBJ2-7
CASSLVASGKTSYEQYF
TGTGCCAGCAGCTTAGTGGCTAGCGGGAAAACCTCCTACGAGCAGTACTTC
>NA|TRBV7-2|NA|TRBJ1-1
CASSLAFMGSNTEAFF
TGTGCCAGCAGCTTAGCCTTTATGGGATCAAACACTGAAGCTTTCTTT